This TCR beta chain was obtained from a study of OX40 agonist ivuxolimab in advanced cancers. As for the study in general: Given to patients was ivuxolimab, an agonistic anti-OX40 (CD134) antibody. Averaging 60 years in age, with a range of roughly 20 to 79, the cohort was approximately 84% male. Prior anti-PD-1, anti-PD-L1 or anti-CTLA-4 therapy was allowed; approximately 41% had some. General study results and limits: The mean number of expanded clones was higher in CD8+ T cells than in CD4+.

Sequencing was performed with immunoSEQ multiplex PCR; in TCRdb, only in-frame clones are kept and a portion is missing. The sample contains about 63,000 clones, 80% to 90% of which appear only once. The germline V and J ends were trimmed by 2 bases and 2 bases, with 10 bases remaining between them. CDR3 size: 15 residues. CDR1 is SEHNR, CDR2 FQNEAQ, per germline (reference sequence). Regarding this clone: Antigen specificity is unknown.

This sequence originates from an adult with an advanced solid tumor such as melanoma, head and neck, liver or kidney cancer. The chain recombines TRBV7-9 with TRBJ2-4; D remains ambiguous. Sequences were derived from CD4+ or CD8+ T cells sorted from blood, sampled in a trial of the OX40 agonist ivuxolimab. The DNA for the CDR3 is TGTGCCAGCAGCTTATATGCCGGACCCAAAAACATTCAGTACTTC. Its protein is CASSLYAGPKNIQYF.